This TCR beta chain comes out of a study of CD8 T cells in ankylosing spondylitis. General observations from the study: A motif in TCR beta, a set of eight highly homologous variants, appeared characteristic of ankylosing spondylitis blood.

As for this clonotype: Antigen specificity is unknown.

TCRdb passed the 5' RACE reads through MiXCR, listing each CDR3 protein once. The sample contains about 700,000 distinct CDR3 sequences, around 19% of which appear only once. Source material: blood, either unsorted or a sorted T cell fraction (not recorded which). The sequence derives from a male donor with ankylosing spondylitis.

The CDR3 sequence is CASSSGSFSNQPQHF. In DNA, the CDR3 is TGTGCCAGCAGTTCCGGGAGCTTTAGCAATCAGCCCCAGCATTTT. The rearrangement links TRBV28 to TRBJ1-5, with D unresolved. Trimming took off 4 bases at V and 0 bases at J, with 10 bases between the two ends. CDR1 is MDHEN, CDR2 SYDVKM, per germline. The CDR3 extends over 15 amino acids.